These 25 T cell receptor beta chains were sequenced from one sample in a study of blood T cells in healthy people across ages. A second PCR, run for about 7 to 11 cycles, used a sample-barcoded 5' primer plus a J-beta primer mix. MiXCR, run by TCRdb on the 5' RACE reads, gives a single entry per CDR3 protein. The sample comprises more than 750,000 distinct CDR3 sequences, about 27% of which are singletons, and roughly 10% rests with the top ten. The sample was also linked to a second study, of T cells of mothers and their children.

Sequenced material: blood. These receptors were obtained from a woman in her forties in good health.

This clonotype has a handful of counts. The chain joins TRBV5-1 to TRBJ2-7, with 14 bases fitting TRBD2. CDR1 is SGHRS and CDR2 is YFSETQ in the germline V gene. J gave up 0 bases and V 4 bases, and 3 bases lay outside the gene matches. The CDR3 spans 16 residues. CDR3 residues: CASSMGLAGDSYEQYF. CDR3 coding DNA: TGCGCCAGCAGCATGGGACTAGCGGGGGACTCCTACGAGCAGTACTTC.

In its sample, this clonotype was seen many times. The chain uses TRBV7-6 and TRBJ1-4; 9 bases are shared with TRBD1. CDR3 length equals 15 residues. Germline lookup yields CDR1 SGHVS and CDR2 FNYEAQ. J gave up 4 bases and V 5 bases, and 5 bases lay outside the gene matches. CDR3 sequence (DNA): TGTGCCAGCAGCGTCGGGACAGGGAATAATGAAAAACTGTTTTTT. Protein sequence: CASSVGTGNNEKLFF. Full variable domain (outside the CDR3, taken from reference TRBV7-6 and TRBJ1-4): GAGVSQSPRYKVTKRGQDVALRCDPISGHVSLYWYRQALGQGPEFLTYFNYEAQQDKSGLPNDRFSAERPEGSISTLTIQRTEQRDSAMYRCASSVGTGNNEKLFFGSGTQLSVL.

This chain links TRBV4-3 with TRBJ1-5, with unresolved D. V was clipped by 0 bases and J by 3 bases, with 9 bases between them. The germline gives CDR1 LGHNA, CDR2 YSLEER. The CDR3 runs 15 residues. The CDR3 loop is CASSQDLDPNQPQHF. The CDR3 nucleotides are TGCGCCAGCAGCCAAGATCTCGACCCCAATCAGCCCCAGCATTTT.

Points on this clonotype: This sequence may be a read error, since a much larger clone differs from it by one base. This sequence joins TRBV20-1 and TRBJ2-4; tentative D call: TRBD1 (6 bases). The J call could be wrong; TRBJ2-7 is a better fit for the DNA end. CDR1 and CDR2 (germline): DFQATT, SNEGSKA (reference sequence). The CDR3 covers 12 residues. Here the CDR3 DNA reads TGCAGTGCCGATAGGGGGAGATACGAGCAGTACTTC. The encoded protein is CSADRGRYEQYF.

To note about this clonotype: A much larger clone differs from this one at a single base, so this may be a read error. The CDR3 DNA reads TGCAGTGCTGTGACAGAGGCGACTCTCACAGATACGCAGTATTTT. This codes for CSAVTEATLTDTQYF. The rearrangement links TRBV20-1 to TRBJ2-3; a weak D match, TRBD1 (5 bases). The CDR3 has 15 amino acids. Trimming cost V 5 bases and J 2 bases, with 17 bases left between them. Germline V gene lookup returns CDR1 DFQATT and CDR2 SNEGSKA (reference sequence).

The V call is TRBV5-1, the J call TRBJ2-3; 8 bases agree with TRBD2. This CDR3 spans 16 amino acids. In germline, CDR1 is SGHRS, CDR2 YFSETQ. V lost 0 bases to trimming and J lost 4 bases; unmatched junction nucleotides: 7. CDR3 sequence (DNA): TGCGCCAGCAGCTTGGATGGTAGCGGGGCCGCAGATACGCAGTATTTT. Translation gives CASSLDGSGAADTQYF.

This clonotype has only a few counts. The J gene is TRBJ1-2, the V gene TRBV7-2; D may be TRBD1 (6 bases). The CDR3 is made up of 11 amino acids. V lost 5 bases and J lost 12, with 13 bases in between. From germline, CDR1 is SGHTA and CDR2 FQGNSA. The CDR3 nucleotides read TGTGCCAGCAGCCCGGGACACGGCCACACCTTC. Its translation is CASSPGHGHTF.

The chain employs TRBV7-9 and TRBJ2-1; D is undetermined. The CDR3 length is 11 residues. Deletions cut 1 base from V and 10 bases from J, with 5 bases between. Germline CDR1 and CDR2: SEHNR and FQNEAQ (reference sequence). In DNA, the CDR3 is TGTGCCAGCAGCTTAGACCAAGAGCAGTTCTTC. The encoded protein is CASSLDQEQFF.

This clonotype has only a few counts. This chain connects TRBV6-6 to TRBJ2-4; TRBD2 matches 8 bases. Germline assignment: CDR1 MNHNY and CDR2 SVGAGI (reference sequence). This CDR3 contains 17 residues. The J segment lost 2 bases and the V segment lost 6 bases, leaving 12 bases of the junction unmatched. The CDR3 bases are TGTGCCAGCAGCCACTACGGGGGGGCCGGGTCCAAAAACATTCAGTACTTC. This translates into CASSHYGGAGSKNIQYF.

This clonotype was counted only a few times. V and J are TRBV20-1 and TRBJ1-2, with D possibly TRBD1 on 6 matching bases. Trimming removed 5 bases from V and 8 bases from J, with 12 bases in between. The germline V gene encodes CDR1 DFQATT and CDR2 SNEGSKA (reference sequence). The CDR3 consists of 11 residues. The CDR3 region is CSAGGGWGYTF. The CDR3 nucleotides read TGCAGTGCTGGGGGGGGCTGGGGCTACACCTTC.

This clonotype was seen a few times. The chain employs TRBV6-6 and TRBJ2-1; D gene ambiguous. V lost 7 bases to trimming and J lost 4 bases, with 14 bases between them. Germline V CDR1 and CDR2: MNHNY, SVGAGI (reference sequence). The CDR3 has 14 residues. CDR3 bases: TGTGCCAGCACCGACGTAGGAAATTACAATGAGCAGTTCTTC. This gives the protein CASTDVGNYNEQFF.

V gene TRBV28 combines with J gene TRBJ1-2; TRBD1 might be the D (5 bases). This CDR3 contains 15 residues. Trimming took off 4 bases at V and 7 bases at J, with 19 bases between the two ends. Germline V CDR1 and CDR2: MDHEN, SYDVKM. The chain's CDR3 is CASSSQGGGKAGYTF. CDR3 bases: TGTGCCAGCAGTTCCCAGGGCGGAGGGAAGGCTGGCTACACCTTC.

The V call is TRBV10-3, the J call TRBJ1-1, with no clear D. Deletions cut 1 base from V and 0 bases from J, with 15 bases between. The CDR3 has 17 residues. CDR1 ENHRY and CDR2 SYGVKD come from the germline V gene. CDR3 DNA: TGTGCCATCAGTGAGTTTGGGGTCCCCCCAATGAACACTGAAGCTTTCTTT. Amino acids: CAISEFGVPPMNTEAFF.

This clonotype was observed a handful of times. The chain links TRBV15 to TRBJ1-2; no firm D call. V dropped 8 bases and J dropped 0 bases, with 16 bases sitting between them. The germline gives CDR1 LNHNV, CDR2 YYDKDF (reference sequence). The CDR3 extends over 15 amino acids. This chain's CDR3 is CATPPSRSANYGYTF. CDR3 coding DNA: TGTGCCACCCCCCCCAGCAGGTCGGCTAACTATGGCTACACCTTC.

This clonotype has a count of ten or more. The chain carries TRBV28 and TRBJ2-1; D gene unclear. The CDR3 is 14 residues long. The V and J ends lost 5 bases and 1 base respectively, with 9 bases between them. CDR1 is MDHEN and CDR2 is SYDVKM in the germline V gene. The DNA for the CDR3 is TGTGCCAGCAGTCCGCGACCTTCCTACAATGAGCAGTTCTTC. Encoded protein: CASSPRPSYNEQFF.

This clonotype was observed a few times. This may come from a read error, since a much larger clone is one base off. Here the CDR3 reads CAAGAMDTDTQYF. CDR3 sequence (DNA): TGTGCCGCCGGCGCTATGGACACAGATACGCAGTATTTT. The J gene is TRBJ2-3, the V gene TRBV24-1; D remains ambiguous. The CDR3 spans 13 residues. Germline lookup yields CDR1 KGHDR and CDR2 SFDVKD. Trimming removed 12 bases from V and 2 bases from J, with 14 bases in between.

This clonotype was seen a single time. This chain's CDR3 is CSVSTVGQPNYGYTF. The CDR3 nucleotides are TGCAGCGTTTCCACCGTGGGACAGCCTAACTATGGCTACACCTTC. This rearrangement joins TRBV29-1 to TRBJ1-2; 7 bases map to TRBD1. In germline, CDR1 is SQVTM, CDR2 ANQGSEA. Losses at the gene ends were 5 bases for V and 0 bases for J; bases not matched to a gene: 9. The CDR3 extends over 15 amino acids.

The gene calls are TRBV6-1 and TRBJ2-5; TRBD1 or TRBD2 may be the D gene (5 bases each). There are 12 residues in the CDR3. Trimming cost V 7 bases and J 5 bases, with 11 bases left between them. CDR1 and CDR2 from the germline V gene are MNHNS and SASEGT. The CDR3 region has the DNA TGTGCCAGCACCGAGTGGGGGGAGACCCAGTACTTC. Amino acids: CASTEWGETQYF.

The chain employs TRBV24-1 and TRBJ1-2, with D uncertain. V gave up 7 bases and J gave up 8 bases, with 13 bases separating them. The CDR3 has 12 residues. Germline loops: CDR1 KGHDR, CDR2 SFDVKD. CDR3 sequence reads: CATSTDGIGYTF. The DNA for the CDR3 is TGTGCCACCAGCACGGACGGAATCGGCTACACCTTC.

The J gene is TRBJ2-7, the V gene TRBV28, with 8 bases fitting TRBD1. V shed 10 bases and J 0 bases; nucleotides not matched to a gene: 23. The CDR3 loop spans 19 amino acids. CDR1 is MDHEN, CDR2 SYDVKM, per germline. The CDR3 sequence is CANRPYGAGGAPYSYEQYF. For the CDR3, the DNA is TGTGCCAACAGACCCTACGGGGCAGGGGGCGCCCCATACTCCTACGAGCAGTACTTC.

This clonotype was observed a handful of times. The chain joins TRBV7-9 to TRBJ1-4; D gene ambiguous. CDR1 and CDR2 from the germline V gene are SEHNR and FQNEAQ (reference sequence). The V end lost 3 bases, the J end lost 3 bases, and 8 bases lay between the germline ends. This CDR3 has 14 amino acids. The CDR3 is CASSLGAPNEKLFF. In DNA form, the CDR3 reads TGTGCCAGCAGCTTGGGTGCGCCTAATGAAAAACTGTTTTTT.

This clonotype was observed many times. The gene calls are TRBV10-3 and TRBJ2-7, with unresolved D. Trimming left V 2 bases short and J 4 bases short, with 18 bases between. The CDR3 runs to 16 residues. The germline V gene encodes CDR1 ENHRY and CDR2 SYGVKD. The CDR3 bases are TGTGCCATCAGTGAGAAAATCGCAGGCGGTTTGTACGAGCAGTACTTC. Amino acids: CAISEKIAGGLYEQYF.

In this sample, this clonotype turned up many times. V and J are TRBV27 and TRBJ2-6; a possible D gene is TRBD1 (6 bases). Trimming cost V 6 bases and J 5 bases, with 11 bases left between them. The germline CDR1 and CDR2 sequences are MNHEY and SMNVEV (reference sequence). The CDR3 is 14 residues long. CDR3 in amino acids: CASSLQGWANVLTF. CDR3 DNA sequence: TGTGCCAGCAGCTTACAGGGCTGGGCCAACGTCCTGACTTTC. The full variable domain, in which reference TRBV27 and TRBJ2-6 provide the parts outside the CDR3, is EAQVTQNPRYLITVTGKKLTVTCSQNMNHEYMSWYRQDPGLGLRQIYYSMNVEVTDKGDVPEGYKVSRKEKRNFPLILESPSPNQTSLYFCASSLQGWANVLTFGAGSRLTVL.

As DNA, the CDR3 is TGTGCCAGCAGCATGAGGACAGGTCGTGAGGGGACCCAGTACTTC. This sequence encodes CASSMRTGREGTQYF. J is TRBJ2-5 and V is TRBV5-6, with 7 positions matching TRBD1. This CDR3 is built from 15 residues. After removal of 4 bases from V and 7 bases from J, the junction contained 13 bases not matched to a gene. CDR1 is SGHDT, CDR2 YYEEEE, per germline. Complete variable domain (other parts from reference TRBV5-6 and TRBJ2-5): DAGVTQSPTHLIKTRGQQVTLRCSPKSGHDTVSWYQQALGQGPQFIFQYYEEEERQRGNFPDRFSGHQFPNYSSELNVNALLLGDSALYLCASSMRTGREGTQYFGPGTRLLVL.

In regard to this clonotype: A much larger clone lies a single base off, so this may be a read error. The CDR3 end shows no conserved phenylalanine or tryptophan, and so a read error is likely. The V and J genes are TRBV4-3 and TRBJ2-7, with TRBD1 identical over 7 bases. CDR3 length: 15 amino acids. Germline loops: CDR1 LGHNA, CDR2 YSLEER. V dropped 0 bases and J dropped 0; count of bases not matched to a gene: 2. Here the CDR3 reads CASSQDRGSSYEQYC. Written as DNA, the CDR3 is TGCGCCAGCAGCCAAGACAGGGGGAGCTCCTACGAGCAGTACTGC.